This TCR beta chain was profiled in a study of T cell repertoires in ileal Crohn's disease. A word on this clone: The antigen is unknown.

The CDR3 sequence is 17 residues long. Germline CDR1 PRHDT, CDR2 FYEKMQ (reference sequence). V dropped 4 bases and J dropped 5; count of bases not matched to a gene: 8. Assay used: immunoSEQ multiplex PCR; TCRdb lists only in-frame clones, some missing. Among 13,000 to 15,000 clones listed, 60% to 85% were seen once. Study-wide points: Compared with non-smokers, active smokers at surgery showed more clonal expansions.

The chain recombines TRBV13 with TRBJ2-2; 12 bases align to TRBD1. The receptor was isolated from an adult with Crohn's disease. The specimen was ileal tissue. The CDR3 loop is CASSSTRDRGRTGELFF. CDR3 coding DNA: TGTGCCAGCAGCTCCACCCGGGACAGGGGGCGAACCGGGGAGCTGTTTTTT.